This TCR beta chain was identified in a study of OX40 agonist ivuxolimab in advanced cancers. Study details: Antecedent anti-PD-1, anti-PD-L1 or anti-CTLA-4 therapy was permissible, with around 41% having received some.

The repertoire was sequenced with immunoSEQ multiplex PCR; TCRdb's copy has only in-frame clones and lacks some. This table has approximately 76,000 clones, approximately 91% appearing once. This clone was seen a single time. The antigen is unknown. Points from the study as a whole: People who partly responded at 0.1-3.0 mg/kg had some of the least clonal expansion seen. Expanded clones tended on average to be more numerous among CD8+ T cells than CD4+.

This clonotype was obtained from an adult with an advanced solid tumor such as melanoma, head and neck, liver or kidney cancer. This sample comprised CD4+ or CD8+ T cells sorted from blood, obtained in a trial of the OX40 agonist ivuxolimab.

The CDR3 protein is CASSLQSFNEKLFF. The DNA for the CDR3 is TGTGCCAGCAGCTTACAGTCTTTTAATGAAAAACTGTTTTTT. This chain links TRBV11-3 with TRBJ1-4, with D unresolved. The CDR3 runs to 14 residues. V lost 2 bases, J lost 4 bases, and 8 bases lay in between. Per germline, CDR1 SGHNT and CDR2 YENEEA.